These 3 T cell receptor beta chains came from one sample sequenced in a study of T cell responses to AZD1222 COVID-19 vaccine. Sequenced by immunoSEQ multiplex PCR; TCRdb stores in-frame clones only, minus some. The table records just under 90,000 clones, about 90% of them present only once. Sequencing was performed on peripheral blood, taken on day 0 of MenACWY control vaccination. Every receptor here comes from an adult in good health.

The genes are TRBV5-8 and TRBJ2-1; possibly TRBD1 or TRBD2 for D (5 bases each). CDR3 length: 15 amino acids. The germline V gene has CDR1 SGHTS and CDR2 YDEGEE. Between the trimmed V and J ends, which lost 4 bases and 8 bases, there was a span of 19 bases. The CDR3 reads CASSTGTTRIDEQFF. The CDR3 coding sequence is TGTGCCAGCAGCACCGGGACCACTCGGATCGATGAGCAGTTCTTC.

The V and J genes are TRBV5-1 and TRBJ2-3; D not certain. The germline CDR1 and CDR2 sequences are SGHRS and YFSETQ. This CDR3 has 15 amino acids. V lost 0 bases to trimming and J lost 3 bases, with 11 bases between them. The CDR3 here is CASSLDTVQTDTQYF. CDR3 in DNA: TGCGCCAGCAGCTTGGACACGGTTCAGACAGATACGCAGTATTTT. Full variable domain (rest looked up from reference TRBV5-1 and TRBJ2-3): KAGVTQTPRYLIKTRGQQVTLSCSPISGHRSVSWYQQTPGQGLQFLFEYFSETQRNKGNFPGRFSGRQFSNSRSEMNVSTLELGDSALYLCASSLDTVQTDTQYFGPGTRLTVL.

The chain uses TRBV6-5 and TRBJ1-4; maybe TRBD1 (6 bases). This CDR3 has 14 residues. CDR1 is MNHEY and CDR2 is SVGAGI in the germline V gene. V gave up 6 bases and J gave up 4 bases, with 12 bases separating them. The CDR3 DNA sequence: TGTGCCAGCAGGCAACAGGGTTTTAATGAAAAACTGTTTTTT. Translated: CASRQQGFNEKLFF.